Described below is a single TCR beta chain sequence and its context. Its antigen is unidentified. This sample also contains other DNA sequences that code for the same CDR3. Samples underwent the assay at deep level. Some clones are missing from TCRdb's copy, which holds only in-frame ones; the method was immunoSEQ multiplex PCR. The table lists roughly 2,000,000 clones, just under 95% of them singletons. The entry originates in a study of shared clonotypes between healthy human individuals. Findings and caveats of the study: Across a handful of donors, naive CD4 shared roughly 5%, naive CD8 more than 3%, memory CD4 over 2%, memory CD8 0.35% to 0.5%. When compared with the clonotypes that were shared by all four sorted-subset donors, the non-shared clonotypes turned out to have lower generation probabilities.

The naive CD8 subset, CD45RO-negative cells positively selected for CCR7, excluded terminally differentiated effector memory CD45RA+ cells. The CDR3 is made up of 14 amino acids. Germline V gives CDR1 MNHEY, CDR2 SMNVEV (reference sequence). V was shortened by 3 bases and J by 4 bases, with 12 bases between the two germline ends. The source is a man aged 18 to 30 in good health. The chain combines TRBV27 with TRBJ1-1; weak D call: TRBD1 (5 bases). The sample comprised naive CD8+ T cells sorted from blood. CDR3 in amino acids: CASSLRQGGTEAFF. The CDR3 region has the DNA TGTGCCAGCAGTTTGCGGCAGGGCGGCACTGAAGCTTTCTTT.